One sample yielded the 14 T cell receptor beta chains listed below, sequenced in a study of cytomegalovirus exposure and HLA in healthy donors. The PCR contained 60 Vbeta and 13 Jbeta primers. Some clones are missing from TCRdb's copy, which holds only in-frame ones; the method was immunoSEQ multiplex PCR. The data show approximately 51,000 clones, and the top ten clones hold roughly a quarter. Sequencing was done on a sample of PBMCs. These receptors originate from a man aged 35 to 55 in good health and CMV-seropositive.

The CDR3 bases are TGTGCCAGCAGCTATAACAGGGGCTCCTACGAGCAGTACTTC. It codes for CASSYNRGSYEQYF. J is TRBJ2-7 and V is TRBV6-5, with 7 bases that match TRBD1. Germline V gene lookup returns CDR1 MNHEY and CDR2 SVGAGI. J was trimmed by 0 bases and V by 6 bases; bases with no gene match: 5. The CDR3 spans 14 residues.

This chain joins TRBV6-5 and TRBJ2-7; 8 bases are a match to TRBD1. V was pared by 1 base and J by 5 bases, with 7 bases of the junction left unmatched. The germline gives CDR1 MNHEY, CDR2 SVGAGI. This CDR3 has 15 residues. The CDR3 DNA follows: TGTGCCAGCAGTTACTTCGGACAGGGATTTCACGAGCAGTACTTC. Translation: CASSYFGQGFHEQYF.

The CDR3 coding sequence is TGTGCCAGCAGCTTAGGGGGGACAGGTCACACTGAAGCTTTCTTT. Its protein product is CASSLGGTGHTEAFF. The chain couples TRBV7-8 to TRBJ1-1, with 8 nucleotides matching TRBD1. Germline CDR1 is SGHVS and CDR2 is FQNEAQ. V lost 1 base to trimming and J lost 3 bases; unmatched junction nucleotides: 4. The CDR3 runs 15 residues.

This rearrangement joins TRBV6-6 to TRBJ2-1; TRBD2 matches at 11 bases. The V gene's germline CDR1 is MNHNY and CDR2 SVGAGI (reference sequence). The CDR3 is made up of 15 amino acids. V was clipped by 2 bases and J by 6 bases; unmatched bases: 3. Here the CDR3 reads CASSYASGRSNEQFF. The CDR3 DNA reads as TGTGCCAGCAGTTACGCTAGCGGGAGGAGCAATGAGCAGTTCTTC.

The chain carries TRBV7-2 and TRBJ1-2; maybe TRBD1 (6 bases). Deletions cut 5 bases from V and 8 bases from J, with 21 bases between. Germline-derived CDR1 and CDR2 are SGHTA and FQGNSA. The CDR3 runs 15 residues. Here the CDR3 reads CASSQQGEGVSGYTF. The CDR3 DNA reads as TGTGCCAGCAGCCAGCAGGGTGAGGGGGTGAGCGGCTACACCTTC.

The chain recombines TRBV7-9 with TRBJ1-1; D gene uncertain. This CDR3 contains 12 residues. CDR1 is SEHNR, CDR2 FQNEAQ, per germline (reference sequence). V was clipped by 2 bases and J by 5 bases, with 6 bases between them. For the CDR3, the DNA is TGTGCCAGCAGCTTATTAGCGACTGAAGCTTTCTTT. This gives the protein CASSLLATEAFF.

V usage is TRBV6-5 and J usage is TRBJ2-7; 10 nucleotides align to TRBD2. The germline gives CDR1 MNHEY, CDR2 SVGAGI. The CDR3 is made up of 15 amino acids. V dropped 0 bases and J dropped 6; count of bases not matched to a gene: 5. CDR3 DNA: TGTGCCAGCAGTTACTCGAACCTAGCGGGGGCCGAGCAGTACTTC. This gives the protein CASSYSNLAGAEQYF.

V and J are TRBV4-3 and TRBJ2-7; D remains ambiguous. CDR1 and CDR2 (germline): LGHNA, YSLEER. This CDR3 has 13 residues. Deletions cut 0 bases from V and 1 base from J, with 4 bases between. In DNA form, the CDR3 reads TGCGCCAGCAGCCAAGATTTATCCTACGAGCAGTACTTC. Translation gives CASSQDLSYEQYF.

The chain employs TRBV6-5 and TRBJ2-7; 7 bases fit TRBD1. With V trimmed by 0 bases and J by 2 bases, 4 bases remained unmatched. CDR1 MNHEY and CDR2 SVGAGI come from the germline V gene. The CDR3 loop spans 15 amino acids. CDR3 protein: CASSYSYTGAYEQYF. CDR3 nucleotides: TGTGCCAGCAGTTACTCGTATACAGGGGCCTACGAGCAGTACTTC.

J is TRBJ2-7 and V is TRBV6-5; D perhaps matches TRBD1 (5 bases). Per the germline V gene, CDR1 is MNHEY and CDR2 is SVGAGI. CDR3 size: 15 residues. V was cut by 0 bases and J by 0 bases, with 9 bases left in between. The CDR3 DNA sequence: TGTGCCAGCAGTTACTCCCAGGGTCTCTCCTACGAGCAGTACTTC. Translating it yields CASSYSQGLSYEQYF.

The rearrangement links TRBV2 to TRBJ1-5, with 8 bases identical to TRBD1. The CDR3 is made up of 15 amino acids. J lost 2 bases, V lost 7 bases, and 7 bases had no gene match. The germline V gene encodes CDR1 SNHLY and CDR2 FYNNEI. The CDR3 here is CASIREQGGNQPQHF. CDR3 DNA: TGTGCCAGCATCCGGGAACAGGGGGGCAATCAGCCCCAGCATTTT.

The V gene is TRBV28, the J gene TRBJ1-1; D is undetermined. The length of the CDR3 is 12 residues. CDR1 and CDR2 (germline): MDHEN, SYDVKM. Trimming removed 3 bases at V and 8 bases at J, with 10 bases between. CDR3 region: CASSFNGWEAFF. For the CDR3, the DNA is TGTGCCAGCAGTTTTAACGGTTGGGAAGCTTTCTTT.

The V and J genes are TRBV18 and TRBJ1-6, with a weak D call TRBD1 (5 bases). Germline-derived CDR1 and CDR2 are KGHSH and LQKENI. Trimming stripped 5 bases from V and 5 bases from J, with 16 bases between. The CDR3 is 16 amino acids. CDR3: CASSMGQPTDNSPLHF. For the CDR3, the DNA is TGTGCCAGCTCAATGGGGCAGCCTACCGATAATTCACCCCTCCACTTT.

The chain carries TRBV6-6 and TRBJ2-2, with 9 nucleotides matching TRBD2. CDR1 is MNHNY, CDR2 SVGAGI, per germline (reference sequence). Trimming at V came to 6 bases and at J to 6 bases, leaving 5 bases not matched to a gene. The length of the CDR3 is 14 residues. In DNA, the CDR3 is TGTGCCAGCAGGAGGGTAGCGGGAGCCGGGGAGCTGTTTTTT. The encoded protein is CASRRVAGAGELFF.